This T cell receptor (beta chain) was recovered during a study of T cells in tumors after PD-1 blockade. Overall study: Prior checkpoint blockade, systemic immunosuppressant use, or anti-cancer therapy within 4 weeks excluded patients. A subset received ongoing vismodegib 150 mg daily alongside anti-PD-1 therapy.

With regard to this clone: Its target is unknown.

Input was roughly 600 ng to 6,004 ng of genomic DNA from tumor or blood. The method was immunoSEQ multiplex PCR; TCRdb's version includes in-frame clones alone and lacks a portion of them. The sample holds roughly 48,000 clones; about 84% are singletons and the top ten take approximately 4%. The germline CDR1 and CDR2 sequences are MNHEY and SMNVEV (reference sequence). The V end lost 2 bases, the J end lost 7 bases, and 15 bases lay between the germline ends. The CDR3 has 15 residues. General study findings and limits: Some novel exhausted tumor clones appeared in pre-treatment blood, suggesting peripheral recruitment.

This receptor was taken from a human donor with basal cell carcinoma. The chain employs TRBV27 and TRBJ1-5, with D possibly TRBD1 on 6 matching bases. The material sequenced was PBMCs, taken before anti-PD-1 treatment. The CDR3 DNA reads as TGTGCCAGCAGTTTACGGAGGGGGGGAGGCCAGCCCCAGCATTTT. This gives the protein CASSLRRGGGQPQHF.